This TCR beta chain is drawn from a study of T cell changes during pregnancy in multiple sclerosis. Produced via immunoSEQ multiplex PCR; TCRdb's table is partial and in-frame only. Of more than 65,000 clones listed, about 90% are singletons. The trim removed 4 bases at V and 7 bases at J, leaving 5 bases unmatched. Looked up from germline, CDR1 is SGHTA and CDR2 is FQGNSA. This CDR3 has 14 amino acids. This sequence was found in a female donor with multiple sclerosis, enrolled in a pregnancy study. This chain connects TRBV7-2 to TRBJ2-2, with 8 positions matching TRBD2. The input for sequencing was CD4+ T cells from peripheral blood mononuclear cells, taken before pregnancy. The CDR3 here is CASSSGLEIGELFF. The CDR3, as DNA: TGTGCCAGCAGCTCGGGACTAGAAATCGGGGAGCTGTTTTTT.